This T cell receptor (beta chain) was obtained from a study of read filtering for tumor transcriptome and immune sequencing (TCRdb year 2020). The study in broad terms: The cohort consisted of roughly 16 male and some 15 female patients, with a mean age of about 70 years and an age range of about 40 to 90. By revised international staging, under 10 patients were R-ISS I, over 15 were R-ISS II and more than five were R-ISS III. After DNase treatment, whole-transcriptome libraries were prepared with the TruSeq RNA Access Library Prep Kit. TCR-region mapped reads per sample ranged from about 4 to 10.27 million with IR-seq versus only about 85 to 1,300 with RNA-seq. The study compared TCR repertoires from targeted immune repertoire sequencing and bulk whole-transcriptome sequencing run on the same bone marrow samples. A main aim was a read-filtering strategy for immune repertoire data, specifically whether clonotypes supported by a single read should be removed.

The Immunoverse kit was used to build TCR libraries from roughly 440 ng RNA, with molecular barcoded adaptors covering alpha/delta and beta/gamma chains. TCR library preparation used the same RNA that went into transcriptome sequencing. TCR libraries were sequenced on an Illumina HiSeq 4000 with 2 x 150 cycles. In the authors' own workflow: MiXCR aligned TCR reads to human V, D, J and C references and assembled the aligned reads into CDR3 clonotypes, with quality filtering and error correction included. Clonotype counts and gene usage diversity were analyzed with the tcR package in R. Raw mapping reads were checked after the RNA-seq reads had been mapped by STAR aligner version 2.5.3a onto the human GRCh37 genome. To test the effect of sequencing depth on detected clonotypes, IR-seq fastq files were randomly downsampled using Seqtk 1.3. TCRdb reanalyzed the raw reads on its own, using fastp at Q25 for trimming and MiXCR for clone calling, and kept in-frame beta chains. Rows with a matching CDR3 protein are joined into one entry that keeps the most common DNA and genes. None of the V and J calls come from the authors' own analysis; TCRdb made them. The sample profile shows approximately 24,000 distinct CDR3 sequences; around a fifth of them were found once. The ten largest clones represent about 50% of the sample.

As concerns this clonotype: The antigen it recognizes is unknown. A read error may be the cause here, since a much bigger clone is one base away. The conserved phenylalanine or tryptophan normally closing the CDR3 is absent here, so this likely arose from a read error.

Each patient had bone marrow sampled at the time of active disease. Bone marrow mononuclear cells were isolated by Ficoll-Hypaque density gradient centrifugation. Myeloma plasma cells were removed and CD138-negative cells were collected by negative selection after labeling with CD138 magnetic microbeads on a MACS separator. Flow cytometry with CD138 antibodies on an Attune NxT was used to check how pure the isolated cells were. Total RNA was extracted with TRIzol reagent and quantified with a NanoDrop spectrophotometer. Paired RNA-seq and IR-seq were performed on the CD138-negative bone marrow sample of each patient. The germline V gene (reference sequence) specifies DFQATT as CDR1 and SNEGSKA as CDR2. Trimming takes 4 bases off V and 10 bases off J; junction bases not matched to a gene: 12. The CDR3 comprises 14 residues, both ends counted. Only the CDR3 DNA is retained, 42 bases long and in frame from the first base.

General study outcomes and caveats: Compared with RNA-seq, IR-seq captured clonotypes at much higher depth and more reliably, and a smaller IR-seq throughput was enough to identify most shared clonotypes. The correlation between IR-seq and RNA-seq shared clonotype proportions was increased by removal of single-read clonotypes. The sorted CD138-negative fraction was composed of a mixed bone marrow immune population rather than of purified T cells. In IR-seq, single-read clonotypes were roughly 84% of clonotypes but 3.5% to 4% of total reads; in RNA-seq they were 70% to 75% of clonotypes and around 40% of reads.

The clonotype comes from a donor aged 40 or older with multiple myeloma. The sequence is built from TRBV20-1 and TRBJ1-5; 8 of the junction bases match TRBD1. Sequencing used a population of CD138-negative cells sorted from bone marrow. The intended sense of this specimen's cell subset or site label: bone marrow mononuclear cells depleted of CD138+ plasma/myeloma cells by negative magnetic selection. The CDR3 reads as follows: CSAIPSTGVGPQHL. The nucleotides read TGCAGTGCTATCCCGTCGACAGGGGTAGGTCCCCAGCATCTT.